Reported below is one T cell receptor beta chain. The antigen is not known. This sample stems from a study of T cell responses to AZD1222 COVID-19 vaccine. TCRdb's table, derived via immunoSEQ multiplex PCR, lists solely in-frame clones and lacks some. The sample gives under 150,000 clones, roughly 93% of which show up once; 3.1% is in the top ten. Study-level points and caveats: AZD1222 recipients seropositive at baseline numbered only 5 or 6. Regions left unmutated in variants are reportedly the target of nearly half of spike-specific TCRs. Clonal diversity may have been underestimated, and the donors were mostly white British, with more females than males. Spike as a whole was targeted by vaccine-associated CD4 TCRs, dominant at 160-218 and 743-854.

The sample was peripheral blood, taken on day 0 of AZD1222 vaccination. This TCR was recovered from an adult in good health.

The CDR3 sequence is CATSDQWGSTRNEQFF. Written as DNA, the CDR3 is TGTGCCACCAGTGATCAATGGGGGAGCACGCGAAATGAGCAGTTCTTC. The chain combines TRBV24-1 with TRBJ2-1; tentatively, D is TRBD1 or TRBD2 (5 bases each). Germline V CDR1 and CDR2: KGHDR, SFDVKD. This CDR3 is built from 16 residues. Trimming took 3 bases from V and 7 from J, leaving 18 bases between them.